Each of the 29 T cell receptor beta chains below was sequenced from the same sample in a study of cytomegalovirus exposure and HLA in healthy donors. The PCR contained 60 Vbeta and 13 Jbeta primers. Profiling relied on immunoSEQ multiplex PCR, and the TCRdb table lists in-frame clones only, not all of them. The sample includes fewer than 200,000 clones, roughly 70% of them seen just once. Sequenced sample: PBMCs. The receptors come from a woman in her twenties or thirties in good health and CMV-seronegative.

The chain recombines TRBV2 with TRBJ1-4, with D maybe TRBD1 (5 bases). The CDR3 loop spans 13 amino acids. Germline CDR1 is SNHLY and CDR2 is FYNNEI. V shed 11 bases and J shed 2 bases, with 12 bases lying between them. CDR3 sequence: CAATRDTNEKLFF. The CDR3 bases are TGTGCCGCCACCAGGGATACTAATGAAAAACTGTTTTTT.

The chain is built from TRBV6-1 and TRBJ2-1, with D unclear. The V gene lost 2 bases and the J gene lost 6 bases, with 11 bases spanning the gap. The CDR3 runs 14 residues. CDR1 MNHNS and CDR2 SASEGT come from the germline V gene. This CDR3 is CASSEPAISNEQFF. The CDR3 nucleotides read TGTGCCAGCAGTGAACCCGCTATCTCCAATGAGCAGTTCTTC.

The V and J genes are TRBV18 and TRBJ2-1; 8 bases are a match to TRBD2. The junction had 11 bases not matched to a gene; V was cut back by 3 bases and J by 7 bases. Per germline, CDR1 KGHSH and CDR2 LQKENI. The CDR3 length is 16 residues. CDR3 DNA sequence: TGTGCCAGCTCACCTCGATTAGCGGGAAAGGGGAATGAGCAGTTCTTC. It yields the protein CASSPRLAGKGNEQFF.

This rearrangement joins TRBV7-2 to TRBJ2-2; TRBD2 agrees at 9 bases. V lost 1 base to trimming and J lost 2 bases; unmatched junction nucleotides: 5. This CDR3 is 17 amino acids long. Germline CDR1 and CDR2: SGHTA and FQGNSA. CDR3 in amino acids: CASSLVGTSLNTGELFF. The DNA of the CDR3 is TGTGCCAGCAGCTTAGTCGGGACTAGCCTAAACACCGGGGAGCTGTTTTTT.

The sample holds a few counts of this clone. This chain joins TRBV30 and TRBJ2-5; 13 nucleotides align to TRBD2. Unmatched junction bases numbered 10, after V lost 2 bases and J lost 7 bases. The CDR3 loop spans 16 amino acids. The germline V gene encodes CDR1 GTSNPN and CDR2 SVGIG (reference sequence). CDR3 sequence: CAWSQLAGGPSGTQYF. The CDR3 DNA reads as TGTGCCTGGAGTCAACTAGCGGGGGGGCCTAGTGGGACCCAGTACTTC.

This clone occurred once. This sequence joins TRBV4-3 and TRBJ2-5; 12 nucleotides align to TRBD2. Germline trimming cut 0 bases from V and 3 bases from J; bases unmatched to any gene: 5. The CDR3 length is 17 residues. From germline, CDR1 is LGHNA and CDR2 YSLEER. CDR3 in amino acids: CASSQEPRLAGEETQYF. CDR3 coding DNA: TGCGCCAGCAGCCAAGAACCAAGACTAGCGGGGGAAGAGACCCAGTACTTC.

The chain couples TRBV5-4 to TRBJ1-6; 8 bases agree with TRBD1. This CDR3 spans 19 amino acids. The V segment lost 1 base and the J segment 10 bases; nucleotides outside the gene matches: 19. The germline gives CDR1 SGHNT, CDR2 YYREEE (reference sequence). The CDR3 sequence: CASSLSVSGQGAFGSPLHF. CDR3 nucleotide sequence: TGTGCCAGCAGCTTGTCGGTGAGTGGCCAGGGGGCTTTCGGGTCACCCCTCCACTTT.

J is TRBJ1-2 and V is TRBV6-5; no firm D call. Looked up from germline, CDR1 is MNHEY and CDR2 is SVGAGI. The CDR3 consists of 14 residues. Deletions cut 0 bases from V and 4 bases from J, with 9 bases between. CDR3: CASSYSYSVYGYTF. In nucleotides, the CDR3 is TGTGCCAGCAGTTACTCGTACAGTGTCTATGGCTACACCTTC.

This chain connects TRBV2 to TRBJ2-2; 8 bases align to TRBD1. Germline CDR1 reads SNHLY; CDR2 reads FYNNEI. CDR3 length: 12 residues. Unmatched junction bases numbered 6, after V lost 11 bases and J lost 7 bases. Here the CDR3 reads CASRGLDGELFF. CDR3 DNA: TGTGCCTCCAGGGGGCTGGACGGGGAGCTGTTTTTT. The full variable domain, with the rest looked up from reference TRBV2 and TRBJ2-2, is EPEVTQTPSHQVTQMGQEVILRCVPISNHLYFYWYRQILGQKVEFLVSFYNNEISEKSEIFDDQFSVERPDGSNFTLKIRSTKLEDSAMYFCASRGLDGELFFGEGSRLTVL.

This chain uses TRBV7-9 with TRBJ2-7; D may be TRBD1 (6 bases). Trimming cost V 5 bases and J 3 bases, with 20 bases left between them. This CDR3 has 16 residues. Per germline, CDR1 SEHNR and CDR2 FQNEAQ (reference sequence). The CDR3 bases are TGTGCCAGCAGCCCCCTCGATGGCAGGGGTATCTACGAGCAGTACTTC. Translated: CASSPLDGRGIYEQYF.

The chain has TRBV6-5 and TRBJ2-2, with D unresolved. The CDR3 covers 15 residues. V was shortened by 0 bases and J by 3 bases, with 8 bases between the two germline ends. Germline V gives CDR1 MNHEY, CDR2 SVGAGI. The CDR3 nucleotides read TGTGCCAGCAGTTACTCGACAATACACACCGGGGAGCTGTTTTTT. It translates to CASSYSTIHTGELFF.

The chain couples TRBV15 to TRBJ1-2, with 8 positions matching TRBD1. V lost 4 bases to trimming and J lost 6 bases; unmatched junction nucleotides: 7. This CDR3 has 14 residues. Germline values: CDR1 LNHNV, CDR2 YYDKDF (reference sequence). The CDR3 here is CATSTRDRWNGYTF. The CDR3 DNA sequence: TGTGCCACCAGCACCCGGGACAGGTGGAATGGCTACACCTTC.

The chain links TRBV5-1 to TRBJ2-3; D may be TRBD2 (6 bases). Germline loops: CDR1 SGHRS, CDR2 YFSETQ. The CDR3 covers 14 residues. Trimming shortened V by 2 bases and J by 1 base, and 8 bases separated the two germline ends. This CDR3 reads CASSFSSGTDTQYF. The CDR3 DNA follows: TGCGCCAGCAGCTTTTCTAGCGGCACAGATACGCAGTATTTT.

The rearrangement joins TRBV7-2 to TRBJ2-5; 7 nucleotides line up with TRBD1. CDR1 is SGHTA, CDR2 FQGNSA, per germline. The CDR3 has 13 residues. The V segment lost 5 bases and the J segment 5 bases; nucleotides outside the gene matches: 5. CDR3 coding DNA: TGTGCCAGCAGCCGTACAGGGGATGAGACCCAGTACTTC. Its translation: CASSRTGDETQYF.

The V call is TRBV9, the J call TRBJ1-3; TRBD1 agrees at 7 bases. Germline V CDR1 and CDR2: SGDLS, YYNGEE. The CDR3 length is 15 residues. The trim removed 3 bases at V and 2 bases at J, leaving 5 bases unmatched. CDR3 DNA sequence: TGTGCCAGCAGCGGGACAGGAGTCGCTGGAAACACCATATATTTT. Translation gives CASSGTGVAGNTIYF.

The chain couples TRBV11-3 to TRBJ2-1; 11 nucleotides agree with TRBD2. This CDR3 has 15 amino acids. Germline V gives CDR1 SGHNT, CDR2 YENEEA. The V gene end was trimmed by 5 bases and the J gene end by 3 bases; junction bases not matched to a gene: 3. CDR3 loop: CASSPGTSGYNEQFF. CDR3 bases: TGTGCCAGCAGCCCCGGGACTAGCGGCTACAATGAGCAGTTCTTC. The whole variable domain, remainder taken from reference TRBV11-3 and TRBJ2-1, is EAGVVQSPRYKIIEKKQPVAFWCNPISGHNTLYWYLQNLGQGPELLIRYENEEAVDDSQLPKDRFSAERLKGVDSTLKIQPAELGDSAVYLCASSPGTSGYNEQFFGPGTRLTVL.

The chain links TRBV15 to TRBJ1-5; the D is unclear. The V end was cut by 4 bases, the J end by 0 bases, with 4 bases between. CDR3 length equals 13 residues. CDR1 is LNHNV, CDR2 YYDKDF, per germline (reference sequence). The CDR3 sequence is CATSTNSNQPQHF. The CDR3 region has the DNA TGTGCCACCAGCACAAATAGCAATCAGCCCCAGCATTTT. Based on the CDR3 plus reference TRBV15 and TRBJ1-5, the full variable domain is DAMVIQNPRYQVTQFGKPVTLSCSQTLNHNVMYWYQQKSSQAPKLLFHYYDKDFNNEADTPDNFQSRRPNTSFCFLDIRSPGLGDTAMYLCATSTNSNQPQHFGDGTRLSIL.

The chain couples TRBV2 to TRBJ1-5; 9 nucleotides line up with TRBD1. CDR1 and CDR2 from the germline V gene are SNHLY and FYNNEI. The CDR3 covers 16 residues. V lost 4 bases and J lost 2; bases outside the gene matches: 6. CDR3 sequence: CASSAPGQGRNQPQHF. The CDR3 nucleotides are TGTGCCAGCAGTGCGCCGGGACAGGGTCGCAATCAGCCCCAGCATTTT.

Notes on this clone: The same CDR3 also results from other DNA sequences found in this sample. The gene calls are TRBV6-1 and TRBJ2-3; 9 bases agree with TRBD1. The CDR3 totals 14 residues. The V and J ends lost 9 bases and 1 base, in that order; junction bases with no gene match: 5. Germline loops: CDR1 MNHNS, CDR2 SASEGT. The CDR3 sequence: CASKTGGGTDTQYF. CDR3 coding DNA: TGTGCCAGTAAAACAGGGGGCGGCACAGATACGCAGTATTTT.

This rearrangement joins TRBV30 to TRBJ2-5; TRBD2 might be the D (5 bases). With the DNA end fitting TRBJ2-7 better, the J assignment may be wrong. Germline-derived CDR1 and CDR2 are GTSNPN and SVGIG (reference sequence). The CDR3 runs 14 residues. DNA for the CDR3: TGTGCCTGGAGGGAGGCCACGCGAAACTACGAGCAGTACTTC. This codes for CAWREATRNYEQYF.

V is TRBV7-6 and J is TRBJ2-3; 7 bases are a match to TRBD2. This CDR3 has 14 residues. Germline CDR1 SGHVS, CDR2 FNYEAQ. V lost 8 bases, J lost 4 bases, and 9 bases stayed unmatched. The CDR3 region has the DNA TGTGCCAGCGGGGCGAACGCGGGAGCAGATACGCAGTATTTT. Protein: CASGANAGADTQYF.

J is TRBJ1-2 and V is TRBV29-1; D ambiguous. The CDR3 is 13 amino acids. Trimming removed 0 bases from V and 7 bases from J, with 12 bases in between. Per germline, CDR1 SQVTM and CDR2 ANQGSEA. Here the CDR3 DNA reads TGCAGCGTTGAAGAGGGAGGCAGGCTTGGCTACACCTTC. As protein: CSVEEGGRLGYTF.

J is TRBJ1-1 and V is TRBV6-1, with no clear D. This CDR3 is built from 10 residues. Between the trimmed V and J ends, which lost 7 bases and 7 bases, there was a span of 7 bases. Germline-derived CDR1 and CDR2 are MNHNS and SASEGT. The CDR3: CASKINEAFF. CDR3 nucleotide sequence: TGTGCCAGCAAAATAAATGAAGCTTTCTTT.

This sequence joins TRBV4-2 and TRBJ1-6, with TRBD1 matching over 12 bases. Germline assignment: CDR1 LGHNA and CDR2 YNFKEQ. V trimming: 0 bases; J trimming: 6 bases; junction bases outside the gene matches: 6. This CDR3 is 18 amino acids long. The CDR3 loop reads CASSQDRGQGASNSPLHF. The CDR3 coding sequence is TGTGCCAGCAGCCAAGATCGGGGACAGGGGGCCTCTAATTCACCCCTCCACTTT.

The chain links TRBV7-2 to TRBJ2-5, with no clear D. The CDR3 length is 15 residues. Per the germline V gene, CDR1 is SGHTA and CDR2 is FQGNSA. V dropped 0 bases and J dropped 2 bases, with 10 bases sitting between them. The DNA for the CDR3 is TGTGCCAGCAGCTTAGCGCGAGGTCCTCAAGAGACCCAGTACTTC. Amino acids: CASSLARGPQETQYF.

The genes are TRBV7-8 and TRBJ2-3, with 11 positions matching TRBD2. V lost 5 bases, J lost 6 bases, and 10 bases stayed unmatched. The CDR3 length is 16 residues. CDR1 is SGHVS and CDR2 is FQNEAQ in the germline V gene. The CDR3 region is CASSKVAGGPFDTQYF. The CDR3 DNA sequence: TGTGCCAGCAGCAAAGTAGCGGGAGGGCCTTTTGATACGCAGTATTTT.

This clone turned up a few times. The chain combines TRBV6-5 with TRBJ2-4, with no clear D. The germline gives CDR1 MNHEY, CDR2 SVGAGI. CDR3 length: 15 residues. The V gene lost 6 bases and the J gene lost 0 bases, with 12 bases spanning the gap. The CDR3 bases are TGTGCCAGCAGGCGAACCTTTGAAGCCAAAAACATTCAGTACTTC. Protein: CASRRTFEAKNIQYF.

CDR3 nucleotide sequence: TGCGCCAGCAGTGGTCCCGCGGGGGATGAGCAGTTCTTC. This translates into CASSGPAGDEQFF. This rearrangement joins TRBV5-1 to TRBJ2-1, with 7 bases that match TRBD2. After removal of 5 bases from V and 8 bases from J, the junction contained 7 bases not matched to a gene. The CDR3 is made up of 13 amino acids. CDR1 is SGHRS and CDR2 is YFSETQ in the germline V gene.

The V gene is TRBV27, the J gene TRBJ2-1; weak D call: TRBD2 (5 bases). V dropped 6 bases and J dropped 3 bases, with 6 bases sitting between them. This CDR3 region has 12 residues. The germline gives CDR1 MNHEY, CDR2 SMNVEV (reference sequence). The CDR3 spells CASSGNYNEQFF. CDR3 coding DNA: TGTGCCAGCAGCGGGAACTACAATGAGCAGTTCTTC.